The source of this TCR beta chain is a study of control samples from healthy donors and cancer patients. Assay used: immunoSEQ multiplex PCR; TCRdb lists only in-frame clones, some missing. The data contain 65,000 to 95,000 clones, approximately 89% of them singletons. CDR1 ENHRY and CDR2 SYGVKD come from the germline V gene. V dropped 3 bases and J dropped 2; count of bases not matched to a gene: 3. The length of the CDR3 is 15 residues. This sequence was found in a man aged 45-60 years in good health. Input material: blood. The rearrangement links TRBV10-3 to TRBJ1-4; 7 nucleotides agree with TRBD1. CDR3 region: CAISERGLTNEKLFF. CDR3 nucleotides: TGTGCCATCAGTGAAAGGGGGCTCACTAATGAAAAACTGTTTTTT.